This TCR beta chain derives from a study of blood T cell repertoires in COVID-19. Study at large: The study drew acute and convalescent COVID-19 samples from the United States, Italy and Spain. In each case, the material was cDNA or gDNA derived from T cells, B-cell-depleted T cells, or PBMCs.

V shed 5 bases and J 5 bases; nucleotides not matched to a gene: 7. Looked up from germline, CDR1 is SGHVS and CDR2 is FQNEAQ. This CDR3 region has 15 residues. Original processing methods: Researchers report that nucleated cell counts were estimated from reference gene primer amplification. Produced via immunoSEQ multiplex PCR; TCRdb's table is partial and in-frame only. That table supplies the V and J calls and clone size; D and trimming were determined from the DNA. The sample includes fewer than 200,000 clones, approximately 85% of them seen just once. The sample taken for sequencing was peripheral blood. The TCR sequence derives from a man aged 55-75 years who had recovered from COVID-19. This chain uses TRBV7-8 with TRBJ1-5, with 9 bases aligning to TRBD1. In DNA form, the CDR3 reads TGTGCCAGCAGCCGATCGGGACAGGGTGATCAGCCCCAGCATTTT. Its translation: CASSRSGQGDQPQHF.